Below are 3 T cell receptor beta chains sequenced from a single sample in a study of spatial heterogeneity in lung cancer. Time point noted: sample taken at primary tumor resection. Frozen PBMC, nontumor lung or tumor provided whole RNA, which was sequenced unsorted. Via MiXCR, TCRdb re-called the 5' RACE reads, giving one row per CDR3 protein. The profile shows around 11,000 distinct CDR3 sequences, around 22% of them singletons. Sample: PBMCs, taken at surgery. The origin of the receptors is a female donor with early-stage non-small cell lung cancer.

The genes are TRBV7-2 and TRBJ1-5; 8 nucleotides agree with TRBD1. Germline-derived CDR1 and CDR2 are SGHTA and FQGNSA. With V trimmed by 1 base and J by 7 bases, 3 bases remained unmatched. CDR3 length: 14 residues. CDR3 sequence reads: CASSLDGTGQPQHF. In nucleotides, the CDR3 is TGTGCCAGCAGCTTAGACGGGACAGGACAGCCCCAGCATTTT.

This clonotype was picked up a small number of times. V gene TRBV3-1 combines with J gene TRBJ2-5; no firm D call. Trimming removed 1 base from V and 4 bases from J, with 22 bases in between. The CDR3 has 18 residues. Germline lookup yields CDR1 LGHDT and CDR2 YNNKEL (reference sequence). CDR3 nucleotides: TGTGCCAGCAGCCAAGCGTTCCATAGAGATCCCCGGCGAGAGACCCAGTACTTC. It encodes CASSQAFHRDPRRETQYF.

By proportion, this clonotype is medium-sized. The CDR3 reads CASSQDPRNNEQFF. CDR3 DNA: TGTGCCAGCAGCCAAGATCCCAGAAACAATGAGCAGTTCTTC. This chain joins TRBV3-1 and TRBJ2-1; D unclear. Between the trimmed V and J ends, which lost 0 bases and 5 bases, there was a span of 8 bases. The CDR3 runs to 14 residues. Germline V gene data show CDR1 as LGHDT and CDR2 as YNNKEL (reference sequence).